The rows below give T cell receptor beta chains drawn from one sample of a study of persistence of HIV-infected CD4 T cells. These receptors have no identified antigens. The table came from immunoSEQ multiplex PCR; TCRdb's copy has only in-frame clones and leaves some out. This sample has some 13,000 clones, with over 60% found just once. The sample here was CD4+ T cells sorted from PBMCs after 18-hour stimulation, taken from a patient who received antiretroviral therapy. The source of these receptors is an adult man with HIV who was CMV-seropositive. The conserved cysteine and the conserved F or W are not part of the CDR3 here. The order of the fields is V gene, D gene, CDR3 protein. The D gene is left open where the match is weak.

TRBV18 TRBD1 ASSPPHRGTDTQY
TRBV7-8 - ASSQQVQYSYNSPLH
TRBV7-2 TRBD2 ASSLGTSGPATDTQY
TRBV19 TRBD1 ASSRAGTGVGNEQF
TRBV10-3 TRBD2 ATTSGGYNEQF
TRBV6-4 TRBD1 ASSPDRANEKLF
TRBV23-1 TRBD1 ASRRRPSGQGLNQPQH
TRBV28 - ASYRGTAYEQY
TRBV2 - ASRIWGGEKLF
TRBV28 - ATGLGQVGDTQY
TRBV25-1 - ASSPLQANYGYT
TRBV18 - ASSPQGNTEAF
TRBV5-1 TRBD1 ASSSLGQGRSEAF
TRBV28 - ASSFEVNVLT
TRBV7-2 TRBD2 ASSLTAGQAQY
TRBV18 - ASSPMGSYGYT
TRBV7-3 - ASSLLGQFTDTQY
TRBV27 - ASSGVGGSEQY
TRBV28 TRBD1 ASSIRGQDYGYT
TRBV25-1 - ASSEFQGRNSPLH
TRBV20-1 TRBD2 SASQAGGRYDKNIQY
TRBV7-9 - ASSYREATGELF
TRBV7-2 - ASSIRGGDTEAF
TRBV6-4 TRBD1 ASRYEDRANSPLH
TRBV6-5 TRBD1 ASRQGASSYEQY
TRBV28 - ASSRKGRGNTGELF
TRBV18 - ASSPLMTVEAF
TRBV28 - ASSLWDMMNTEAF
TRBV7-3 - ASSPQGGTNTGELF
TRBV24-1 TRBD1 ATSDPAGGYNEQF
TRBV3-1/TRBV3-2 - ASSQNPGETQY
TRBV5-4 TRBD1 ASSLRTGVRDEQY
TRBV10-3 - AISDDPAKVLQF
TRBV14 - ASSQVAGPGELF
TRBV7-2 - ASSLAGRLEGYT
TRBV7-9 TRBD1 ASSFASEQGAKNIQY
TRBV6-5 TRBD1 ASRVTGSGNTIY
TRBV7-8 - ASSSRGSSNSPLH
TRBV10-3 - AISEYGGPGTEAF
TRBV6-5 TRBD2 ASRLAGGSYEQY